This T cell receptor beta chain appears in the sequencing data of a study of T cell repertoires in cytomegalovirus infection. Overall study context: Public TCR beta signatures provided an indication of both CMV infection and a matching HLA type.

Germline loops: CDR1 SNHLY, CDR2 FYNNEI. The junction had 8 bases not matched to a gene; V was cut back by 8 bases and J by 8 bases. The CDR3 totals 13 residues. TCRdb reprocessed the reads with MiXCR, giving one entry per CDR3 protein. The sample includes tens of thousands of distinct CDR3 sequences, around 25% seen only once; the top ten take 50%. This clonotype was seen a few times. The antigen remains unidentified. The chain is built from TRBV2 and TRBJ2-1, with TRBD2 matching over 8 bases. The source of this sequence is a human donor in good health (CMV status not recorded). Some clones in this sample may be carry-over from other donors' samples. The material sequenced was CD8+ T cells from cultured PBMCs, taken from culture after CMV antigen stimulation. The CDR3 is CASFGLAIHEQFF. DNA for the CDR3: TGTGCCAGCTTCGGACTAGCCATTCATGAGCAGTTCTTC.